This T cell receptor (beta chain) was sequenced during a study of high-grade serous ovarian cancer treatment subgroups. Findings and caveats of the study: Same-patient tumor repertoires overlapped at about 0.095 to 0.8; different patients barely overlapped.

Germline-derived CDR1 and CDR2 are SQVTM and ANQGSEA. The CDR3 sequence is 12 residues long. V lost 6 bases to trimming and J lost 4 bases, with 11 bases between them. This clone was seen a single time. Its antigen is not identified. Some clones are missing from TCRdb's copy, which holds only in-frame ones; the method was immunoSEQ multiplex PCR. Of about 5,700 clones detected, around 66% appear once; the ten largest clones hold 11% to 15%. Tumor samples were taken before definitive surgery or chemotherapy. Sequencing was done on a sample of tumor tissue. The TCR originated in a human donor with high-grade serous ovarian cancer. The genes are TRBV29-1 and TRBJ2-3, with a weak D call TRBD2 (6 bases). The CDR3 DNA reads TGCAGCGTACAGACGGGAGCAGATACGCAGTATTTT. Translation gives CSVQTGADTQYF.